Given below is one T cell receptor (beta chain) in context. Profiled with immunoSEQ multiplex PCR; TCRdb holds only in-frame clones, not every one. The sample holds approximately 52,000 clones, roughly 95% seen once. CDR1 and CDR2 from the germline V gene are SNHLY and FYNNEI. The length of the CDR3 is 14 residues. Trimming left V 6 bases short and J 2 bases short, with 10 bases between. The data stem from a study of control samples from healthy donors and cancer patients. Sequenced material: blood. The chain employs TRBV2 and TRBJ2-2, with D perhaps given as TRBD1 or TRBD2 (5 bases each). The TCR was taken from a woman aged 18-29 years in good health. For the CDR3, the DNA is TGTGCCAGCAGGGGACGGATTAACACCGGGGAGCTGTTTTTT. It specifies CASRGRINTGELFF. Drawing the rest from reference TRBV2 and TRBJ2-2, the complete variable domain is EPEVTQTPSHQVTQMGQEVILRCVPISNHLYFYWYRQILGQKVEFLVSFYNNEISEKSEIFDDQFSVERPDGSNFTLKIRSTKLEDSAMYFCASRGRINTGELFFGEGSRLTVL.